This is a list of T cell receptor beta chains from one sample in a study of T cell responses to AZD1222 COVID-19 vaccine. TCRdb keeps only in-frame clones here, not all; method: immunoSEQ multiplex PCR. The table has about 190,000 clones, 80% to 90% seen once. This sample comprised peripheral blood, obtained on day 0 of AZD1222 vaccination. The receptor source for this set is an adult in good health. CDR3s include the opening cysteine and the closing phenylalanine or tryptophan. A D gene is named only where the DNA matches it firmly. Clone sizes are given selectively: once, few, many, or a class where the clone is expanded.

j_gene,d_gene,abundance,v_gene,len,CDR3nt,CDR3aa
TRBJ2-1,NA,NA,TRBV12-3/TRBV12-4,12,TGTGCCAGCAAGGGGGGGGACAATGAGCAGTTCTTC,CASKGGDNEQFF
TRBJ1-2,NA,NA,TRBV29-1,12,TGCAGCGTGGCCACAGGGTTGGATGGCTACACCTTC,CSVATGLDGYTF
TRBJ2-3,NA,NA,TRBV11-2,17,TGTGCCAGCAGCTTAGATCTGCAGGGGGGACACACAGATACGCAGTATTTT,CASSLDLQGGHTDTQYF
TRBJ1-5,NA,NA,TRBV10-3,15,TGTGCCATCAGTGATGGGGGCAGGGGCCATCAGCCCCAGCATTTT,CAISDGGRGHQPQHF
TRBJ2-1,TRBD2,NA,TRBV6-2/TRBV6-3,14,TGTGCCAGCAGCGGAAACGGGGGGGCGTATGAGCAGTTCTTC,CASSGNGGAYEQFF
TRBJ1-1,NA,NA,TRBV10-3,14,TGTGCCATCAGCGGGGTTGGGGTGAACACTGAAGCTTTCTTT,CAISGVGVNTEAFF
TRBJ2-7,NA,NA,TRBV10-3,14,TGTGCCATCAGTGAACCAGGGGAGGCCTACGAGCAGTACTTC,CAISEPGEAYEQYF
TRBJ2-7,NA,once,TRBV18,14,TGTGCCAGCTCACCACCGAACGGAGCCTACGAGCAGTACTTC,CASSPPNGAYEQYF
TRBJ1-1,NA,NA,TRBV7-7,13,TGTGCTAGCAGCTGGGCGGCACAGACCCTTGTTTTCTTT,CASSWAAQTLVFF
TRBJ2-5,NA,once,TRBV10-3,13,TGTGCCATCAGTGAATCGGGGAAAGAGACCCAGTACTTC,CAISESGKETQYF
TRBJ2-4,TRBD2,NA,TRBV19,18,TGTGCCAGTAGTACCACCGGGACTAGCGGGGGGCCTAGGAACATTCAGTACTTC,CASSTTGTSGGPRNIQYF
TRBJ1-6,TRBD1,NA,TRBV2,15,TGTGCCAGCAGTGATTCTAGGACAGGGGTTTCACCCCTCCACTTT,CASSDSRTGVSPLHF
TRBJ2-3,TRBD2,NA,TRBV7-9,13,TGTGCCAGCAGCTTAGTTAGCGGGGACACGCAGTATTTT,CASSLVSGDTQYF
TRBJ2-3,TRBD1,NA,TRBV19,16,TGTGCCAGTAGTATAGATGGGACAGGGGGCGCAGATACGCAGTATTTT,CASSIDGTGGADTQYF
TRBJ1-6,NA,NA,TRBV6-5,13,TGTGCCAGCAGTTCCGGGGATAATTCACCCCTCCACTTT,CASSSGDNSPLHF
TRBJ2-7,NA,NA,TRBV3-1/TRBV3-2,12,TGTGCCAGCAGCCAGGGGGCCTACGAGCAGTACTTC,CASSQGAYEQYF
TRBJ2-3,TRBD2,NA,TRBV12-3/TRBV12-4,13,TGTGCCACAGCGGGGAGGGTCGCAGATACGCAGTATTTT,CATAGRVADTQYF
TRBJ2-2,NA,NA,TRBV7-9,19,TGTGCCAGCAGCTTTATTCTAGGTGGGGGACGGCAAAACACCGGGGAGCTGTTTTTT,CASSFILGGGRQNTGELFF
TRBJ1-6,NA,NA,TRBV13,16,TGTGCCAGCAGCTTGGCTGGATCTTTCCTTAATTCACCCCTCCACTTT,CASSLAGSFLNSPLHF
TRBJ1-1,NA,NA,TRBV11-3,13,TGTGCCAGCAGCCCCACAACGAACACTGAAGCTTTCTTT,CASSPTTNTEAFF
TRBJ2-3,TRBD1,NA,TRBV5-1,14,TGCGCCAGCAGCTTGGGACAGGGTAGGGATACGCAGTATTTT,CASSLGQGRDTQYF
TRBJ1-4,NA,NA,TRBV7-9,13,TGTGCCAGCCAAGGGGCGCTTGGGGAAAAACTGTTTTTT,CASQGALGEKLFF
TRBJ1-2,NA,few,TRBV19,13,TGTGCCAGTAGTATTGGCAGGGACTATGGCTACACCTTC,CASSIGRDYGYTF
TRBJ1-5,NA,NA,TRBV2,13,TGTGCCAGCAGCAGGGGTTTTGGTCAGCCCCAGCATTTT,CASSRGFGQPQHF
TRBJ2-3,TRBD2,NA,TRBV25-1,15,TGTGCCAGCAGTGTAGCGGGGGGCCACACAGATACGCAGTATTTT,CASSVAGGHTDTQYF
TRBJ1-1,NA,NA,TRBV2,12,TGTGCCAGCAGTGACAGGGACACTGAAGCTTTCTTT,CASSDRDTEAFF
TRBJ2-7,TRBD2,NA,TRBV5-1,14,TGCGCCAGCAGCTGGACTAGCGGGGACTACGAGCAGTACTTC,CASSWTSGDYEQYF
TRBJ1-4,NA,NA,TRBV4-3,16,TGCGCCAGCAGCCAAAGGGCGGGGACACCGGATGAAAAACTGTTTTTT,CASSQRAGTPDEKLFF
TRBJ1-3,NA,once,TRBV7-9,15,TGTGCCAGCAGCATTGACAGAGACTCTGGAAACACCATATATTTT,CASSIDRDSGNTIYF
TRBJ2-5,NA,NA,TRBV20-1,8,TGCAGTGCTAATACGGGGTACTTC,CSANTGYF
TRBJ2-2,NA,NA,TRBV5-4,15,TGTGCCAGCAGCTGGGCAGGGTACGACACCGGGGAGCTGTTTTTT,CASSWAGYDTGELFF
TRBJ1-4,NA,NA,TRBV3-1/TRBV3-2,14,TGTGCCAGCAGCCAAGAGCAGGGGTACGAAAAACTGTTTTTT,CASSQEQGYEKLFF
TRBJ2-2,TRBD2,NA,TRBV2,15,TGTGCCAGCAGGATAGCGGGGGCGAACACCGGGGAGCTGTTTTTT,CASRIAGANTGELFF
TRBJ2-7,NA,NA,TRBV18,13,TGTGCCACCAAACCAGGACCGGGCTACGAGCAGTACTTC,CATKPGPGYEQYF
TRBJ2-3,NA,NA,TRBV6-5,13,TGTGCCAGCCGGCTGTTGGGCACAGATACGCAGTATTTT,CASRLLGTDTQYF
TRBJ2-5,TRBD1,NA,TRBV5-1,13,TGCGCCAGCAGACGGGACAGGGAAGAGACCCAGTACTTC,CASRRDREETQYF
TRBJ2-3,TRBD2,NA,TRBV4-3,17,TGCGCCAGCAGCCAAGGGACCCTAGCGGTGGGCACAGATACGCAGTATTTT,CASSQGTLAVGTDTQYF
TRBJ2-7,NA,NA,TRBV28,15,TGTGCCAGCAGTTTATTTTACCAGGGGAGCTACGAGCAGTACTTC,CASSLFYQGSYEQYF
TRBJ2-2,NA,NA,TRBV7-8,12,TGTGCCAGCAGCCGCAGGGCCGGGGAGCTGTTTTTT,CASSRRAGELFF
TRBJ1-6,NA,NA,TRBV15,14,TGTGCCACCAGCGGAGACAGTTACAATTCACCCCTCCACTTT,CATSGDSYNSPLHF
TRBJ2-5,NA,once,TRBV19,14,TGTGCCAGTAGCCTAGGGGGAGTCCAAGAGACCCAGTACTTC,CASSLGGVQETQYF
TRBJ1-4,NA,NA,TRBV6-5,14,TGTGCCAGCAGAAAACAGGGAGGGAATGAAAAACTGTTTTTT,CASRKQGGNEKLFF
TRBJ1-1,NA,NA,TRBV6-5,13,TGTGCCAGCAGTAACGGGAAGAGCACTGAAGCTTTCTTT,CASSNGKSTEAFF
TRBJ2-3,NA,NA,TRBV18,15,TGTGCCAGCTCACCACCCGGACTAACGAGGGAAACGCAGTATTTT,CASSPPGLTRETQYF
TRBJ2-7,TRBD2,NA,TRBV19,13,TGTGCCAGTAGTGCGGGAGGATCCTACGAGCAGTACTTC,CASSAGGSYEQYF
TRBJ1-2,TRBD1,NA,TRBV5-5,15,TGTGCCAGCAGCCCACCAGGGGGTCAAAACTATGGCTACACCTTC,CASSPPGGQNYGYTF
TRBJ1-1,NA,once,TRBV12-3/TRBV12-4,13,TGTGCCAGCAGGCCTCGTCGGTCGACTGAAGCTTTCTTT,CASRPRRSTEAFF
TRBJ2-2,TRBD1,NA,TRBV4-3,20,TGCGCCAGCAGCCAAGATTCGGCACAGGGGGTTCTCAGGAACACCGGGGAGCTGTTTTTT,CASSQDSAQGVLRNTGELFF
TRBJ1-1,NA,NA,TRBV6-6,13,TGTGCCAGCAGTTTGTCCGGGTCCACTGAAGCTTTCTTT,CASSLSGSTEAFF
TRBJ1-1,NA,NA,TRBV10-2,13,TGCGCCAGCACGAGCACCCCAAACACTGAAGCTTTCTTT,CASTSTPNTEAFF
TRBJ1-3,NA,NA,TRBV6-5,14,TGTGCCAGCAGACGGGGGCTCTCTGGAAACACCATATATTTT,CASRRGLSGNTIYF
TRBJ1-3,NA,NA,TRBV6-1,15,TGTGCCAGCAGTGAACAAGGGACATCTGGAAACACCATATATTTT,CASSEQGTSGNTIYF
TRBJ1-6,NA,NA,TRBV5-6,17,TGTGCCAGCAGCTCCCGAGGACCCCGTACTGGTAATTCACCCCTCCACTTT,CASSSRGPRTGNSPLHF
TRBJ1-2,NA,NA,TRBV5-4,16,TGTGCCAGCAGCCAACCTACAAGGGGCGCTAACTATGGCTACACCTTC,CASSQPTRGANYGYTF
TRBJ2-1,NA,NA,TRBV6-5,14,TGTGCCAGCAGTTATGCGGCAGCCAACAATGAGCAGTTCTTC,CASSYAAANNEQFF
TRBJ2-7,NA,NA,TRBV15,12,TGTGCCACCAGCATAGACAGGAACGAGCAGTACTTC,CATSIDRNEQYF
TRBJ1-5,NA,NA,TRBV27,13,TGTGCCACTGCGAACAACAGGGACCAGCCCCAGCATTTT,CATANNRDQPQHF